These 22 T cell receptor beta chains came from one sample sequenced in a study of identical twins. MiXCR, run by TCRdb on the 5' RACE reads, gives a single entry per CDR3 protein. The sample consists of about 100,000 distinct CDR3 sequences, roughly 6% of them appearing once. Sequenced: memory T cells sorted from blood. The receptors here all came from a woman aged 45-65 years in good health.

This clonotype was observed at least ten times. CDR3 amino acids: CSARRGATNTGELFF. The CDR3 DNA is TGCAGTGCTAGAAGGGGGGCCACGAACACCGGGGAGCTGTTTTTT. This chain connects TRBV20-1 to TRBJ2-2; D may correspond to TRBD1 or TRBD2 (6 bases each). The germline V and J ends were trimmed by 2 bases and 0 bases, with 10 bases remaining between them. CDR1 is DFQATT, CDR2 SNEGSKA, per germline (reference sequence). CDR3 length equals 15 residues.

There are a few counts of this clonotype. The J gene is TRBJ2-7, the V gene TRBV11-2, with D tentatively TRBD2 (6 bases). The CDR3 totals 15 residues. V was clipped by 4 bases and J by 3 bases, with 16 bases between them. The germline gives CDR1 SGHAT, CDR2 FQNNGV. This CDR3 reads CASSSQGGVIYEQYF. The CDR3 DNA reads as TGTGCCAGCAGCTCCCAGGGAGGCGTGATCTACGAGCAGTACTTC.

In this sample, this clonotype turned up many times. V and J are TRBV27 and TRBJ2-2; TRBD2 aligns across 7 bases. The CDR3 contains 16 residues. CDR1 MNHEY and CDR2 SMNVEV come from the germline V gene (reference sequence). V lost 5 bases to trimming and J lost 1 base; unmatched junction nucleotides: 7. DNA of the CDR3: TGTGCCAGCAGTCACGAGCCGGGAGGGAACACCGGGGAGCTGTTTTTT. This gives the protein CASSHEPGGNTGELFF.

Ten or more counts support this clonotype. One end of the junction is discordant with germline, which a read error may explain. The chain combines TRBV7-7 with TRBJ2-5; the match to TRBD1 covers 11 bases. The germline CDR1 and CDR2 sequences are SSHAT and FNYEAQ (reference sequence). The CDR3 totals 13 residues. CDR3 sequence reads: CASSGQGAETQYF. CDR3 nucleotide sequence: TGTGCTAGCAGCGGACAGGGGGCAGAGACCCAGTACTTC.

Only a few counts were recorded for this clonotype. The V and J genes are TRBV5-1 and TRBJ2-2; D remains unclear. This CDR3 is built from 14 residues. The V gene's germline CDR1 is SGHRS and CDR2 YFSETQ. The germline V and J ends were trimmed by 0 bases and 4 bases, with 7 bases remaining between them. The CDR3 is CASSLGGVTGELFF. The CDR3, as DNA: TGCGCCAGCAGCTTGGGAGGTGTCACCGGGGAGCTGTTTTTT.

The gene calls are TRBV6-5 and TRBJ1-2, with D unclear. The germline V gene encodes CDR1 MNHEY and CDR2 SVGAGI. V shed 7 bases and J shed 4 bases, with 13 bases lying between them. The CDR3 runs 13 residues. The CDR3 DNA reads as TGTGCCAGCACCCAAGGCGGCCTCTATGGCTACACCTTC. This encodes CASTQGGLYGYTF.

This clonotype was observed a handful of times. The chain has TRBV6-6 and TRBJ1-4; maybe TRBD1 (5 bases). This CDR3 is built from 13 residues. Deletions cut 10 bases from V and 7 bases from J, with 16 bases between. Germline V gene data show CDR1 as MNHNY and CDR2 as SVGAGI (reference sequence). The CDR3 bases are TGTGCCATCCCTTCAGGGTCCAGTGAAAAACTGTTTTTT. This translates into CAIPSGSSEKLFF.

The sample holds many counts of this clonotype. The rearrangement links TRBV19 to TRBJ1-5; no reliable D call. Trimming stripped 5 bases from V and 3 bases from J, with 11 bases between. From germline, CDR1 is LNHDA and CDR2 SQIVND (reference sequence). The CDR3 is 14 amino acids. The CDR3 nucleotides are TGTGCCAGTAGTCTCCAGCTCTACAATCAGCCCCAGCATTTT. Protein: CASSLQLYNQPQHF.

This clonotype turned up a few times. V usage is TRBV12-3 or TRBV12-4 and J usage is TRBJ2-2; possible D gene TRBD2, 5 bases. Between the trimmed V and J ends, which lost 3 bases and 0 bases, there was a span of 11 bases. This CDR3 region has 16 residues. In nucleotides, the CDR3 is TGTGCCAGCAGTTTGAGGGCCCCCGCGAACACCGGGGAGCTGTTTTTT. Translation gives CASSLRAPANTGELFF.

This clonotype was observed many times. V is TRBV5-6 and J is TRBJ1-4; TRBD1 might be the D (5 bases). Germline V gene sequence: CDR1 SGHDT, CDR2 YYEEEE. With 3 bases removed from V and 8 bases from J, the gap between germline ends came to 14 bases. The CDR3 loop spans 14 amino acids. This chain's CDR3 is CASSSGLAWEKLFF. The CDR3 bases are TGTGCCAGCAGCTCAGGGTTAGCGTGGGAAAAACTGTTTTTT.

The table lists this clonotype with many counts. The chain employs TRBV15 and TRBJ2-5; the match to TRBD1 covers 7 bases. The ends lost 4 bases at V and 1 base at J; junction bases unmatched: 9. The CDR3 is 16 amino acids. CDR1 and CDR2 (germline): LNHNV, YYDKDF (reference sequence). CDR3 residues: CATSKRSGQTQETQYF. In DNA form, the CDR3 reads TGTGCCACCAGCAAACGTTCGGGACAGACCCAAGAGACCCAGTACTTC.

This clonotype has just a few counts. The genes are TRBV6-5 and TRBJ1-2, with D tentatively TRBD1 (5 bases). V was clipped by 0 bases and J by 3 bases, with 11 bases between them. CDR3 length: 15 amino acids. Germline V lookup: CDR1 MNHEY, CDR2 SVGAGI. CDR3 region: CASSYSYQTDYGYTF. CDR3 bases: TGTGCCAGCAGTTACTCGTACCAGACAGACTATGGCTACACCTTC.

This clonotype was seen repeatedly, ten times or more. The CDR3 DNA reads as TGTGCCAGCAGTGATAGGGCTCGTGATGAGCAGTTCTTC. It specifies CASSDRARDEQFF. The chain links TRBV7-8 to TRBJ2-1; D unclear. CDR3 size: 13 residues. Germline CDR1 and CDR2: SGHVS and FQNEAQ. V lost 6 bases, J lost 8 bases, and 14 bases lay in between. The whole variable domain, filled in from reference TRBV7-8 and TRBJ2-1, reads GAGVSQSPRYKVAKRGQDVALRCDPISGHVSLFWYQQALGQGPEFLTYFQNEAQLDKSGLPSDRFFAERPEGSVSTLKIQRTQQEDSAVYLCASSDRARDEQFFGPGTRLTVL.

This clonotype came up many times. For the CDR3, the DNA is TGTGCCAGCAGTTCCACGAAGGCGGGGCCGAACACCGGGGAGCTGTTTTTT. Translation: CASSSTKAGPNTGELFF. The chain combines TRBV9 with TRBJ2-2; possibly TRBD2 for D (6 bases). This CDR3 region has 17 residues. Germline loops: CDR1 SGDLS, CDR2 YYNGEE. Trimming cost V 5 bases and J 0 bases, with 17 bases left between them.

This clonotype appeared many times. The rearrangement uses TRBV5-1 and TRBJ2-7; 10 nucleotides align to TRBD1. This CDR3 region has 15 residues. V shed 3 bases and J 5 bases; nucleotides not matched to a gene: 8. The germline gives CDR1 SGHRS, CDR2 YFSETQ. CDR3 sequence: CASSSGTGDVHEQYF. The CDR3 DNA reads TGCGCCAGCAGCTCCGGGACAGGGGACGTCCACGAGCAGTACTTC.

The chain combines TRBV4-1 with TRBJ2-2; perhaps TRBD2 as D (5 bases). CDR3 size: 16 residues. Germline CDR1 and CDR2: MGHRA and YSYEKL. Trimming left V 1 base short and J 8 bases short, with 17 bases between. The CDR3 reads CASSQGVGSTWGELFF. The CDR3 DNA sequence: TGCGCCAGCAGCCAAGGGGTGGGGAGCACGTGGGGGGAGCTGTTTTTT.

In its sample, this clonotype was seen many times. V and J are TRBV7-9 and TRBJ2-3; the match to TRBD2 covers 15 bases. CDR1 and CDR2 (germline): SEHNR, FQNEAQ (reference sequence). The CDR3 consists of 15 residues. V gave up 5 bases and J gave up 5 bases; unmatched junction bases: 2. The CDR3 coding sequence is TGTGCCAGCAGCCGGACTAGCGGGAGGGGAGATACGCAGTATTTT. Encoded protein: CASSRTSGRGDTQYF.

This clonotype was seen a few times. CDR3 in DNA: TGTGCCAGCAGCTTTTCCAGAACCGGGGAGCAGTACTTC. Translation: CASSFSRTGEQYF. The rearrangement uses TRBV7-9 and TRBJ2-7; D gene unclear. Germline V lookup: CDR1 SEHNR, CDR2 FQNEAQ (reference sequence). V was clipped by 3 bases and J by 7 bases, with 13 bases between them. This CDR3 has 13 amino acids.

As regards this clonotype: A much more abundant neighbour one base away suggests this may be a read error. The rearrangement joins TRBV24-1 to TRBJ1-1; D remains ambiguous. Deletions cut 5 bases from V and 8 bases from J, with 11 bases between. This CDR3 comprises 12 residues. Germline-derived CDR1 and CDR2 are KGHDR and SFDVKD. The CDR3 bases are TGTGCCACCAGTGTTGCGGCAGAGGAAGCTTTCTTT. It codes for CATSVAAEEAFF.

The chain has TRBV2 and TRBJ1-3; a weak D match, TRBD1 (5 bases). Looked up from germline, CDR1 is SNHLY and CDR2 is FYNNEI. This CDR3 spans 19 amino acids. The V and J ends lost 2 bases and 3 bases respectively, with 23 bases between them. Here the CDR3 DNA reads TGTGCCAGCAGTGAAACCATGGGGCGAGGGCAGGGCGGTGGAAACACCATATATTTT. Translating it yields CASSETMGRGQGGGNTIYF.

In this sample, this clonotype turned up many times. The gene calls are TRBV5-4 and TRBJ2-3; TRBD2 might be the D (6 bases). Germline CDR1 and CDR2: SGHNT and YYREEE (reference sequence). This CDR3 region has 15 residues. The germline V and J ends were trimmed by 5 bases and 6 bases, with 19 bases remaining between them. CDR3 sequence (DNA): TGTGCCAGCAGACCTGGGGGGACCTCTTTCGATACGCAGTATTTT. As protein: CASRPGGTSFDTQYF.

This clonotype has at least ten counts. This chain links TRBV14 with TRBJ2-3; 12 bases match TRBD2. J lost 4 bases, V lost 4 bases, and 9 bases had no gene match. This CDR3 spans 17 amino acids. Germline V lookup: CDR1 SGHDN, CDR2 FVKESK. The DNA of the CDR3 is TGTGCCAGCAGCCGTCGTCGACTAGCGGGAGTCCCAGATACGCAGTATTTT. This translates into CASSRRRLAGVPDTQYF.